Listed here are 18 T cell receptor beta chains from one sample, sequenced in a study of CD8 T cells in ankylosing spondylitis. TCRdb redid the calling of the 5' RACE reads with MiXCR, one entry per CDR3 protein. The sample has more than 100,000 distinct CDR3 sequences, roughly 18% seen once. Their antigens are not known. Overall study results and limits: Eight or nine highly homologous variants formed a TCR beta motif that appeared characteristic of ankylosing spondylitis blood.

Sequencing was carried out using blood, either unsorted or a sorted T cell fraction (not recorded which). Receptors were obtained from a male donor with ankylosing spondylitis.

This clonotype has at least ten counts. The rearrangement uses TRBV5-1 and TRBJ2-5; no reliable D call. There are 11 residues in the CDR3. V was shortened by 4 bases and J by 4 bases, with 5 bases between the two germline ends. Germline lookup yields CDR1 SGHRS and CDR2 YFSETQ. In DNA form, the CDR3 reads TGCGCCAGCAGCCCAGGAGAGACCCAGTACTTC. This gives the protein CASSPGETQYF. Using reference TRBV5-1 and TRBJ2-5 for the parts outside the CDR3, the full variable domain is KAGVTQTPRYLIKTRGQQVTLSCSPISGHRSVSWYQQTPGQGLQFLFEYFSETQRNKGNFPGRFSGRQFSNSRSEMNVSTLELGDSALYLCASSPGETQYFGPGTRLLVL.

The chain carries TRBV5-1 and TRBJ2-7, with TRBD1 matching 9 bases. The CDR3 has 14 amino acids. The junction had 6 bases not matched to a gene; V was cut back by 7 bases and J by 1 base. Germline loops: CDR1 SGHRS, CDR2 YFSETQ. CDR3 sequence reads: CASGWTGASYEQYF. DNA of the CDR3: TGCGCCAGCGGGTGGACAGGGGCATCCTACGAGCAGTACTTC.

V and J are TRBV6-1 and TRBJ2-1; the match to TRBD2 covers 11 bases. The CDR3 spans 15 residues. After removal of 5 bases from V and 4 bases from J, the junction contained 4 bases not matched to a gene. CDR1 MNHNS and CDR2 SASEGT come from the germline V gene. The CDR3 loop reads CASSPTSGEYNEQFF. In DNA form, the CDR3 reads TGTGCCAGCAGTCCGACTAGCGGGGAATACAATGAGCAGTTCTTC.

This clonotype has at least ten counts. This chain links TRBV5-6 with TRBJ2-1; D might be TRBD1 or TRBD2, each matching 5 bases. CDR1 SGHDT and CDR2 YYEEEE come from the germline V gene. V was cut by 0 bases and J by 14 bases, with 12 bases left in between. The CDR3 spans 12 residues. CDR3 in amino acids: CASSLGLLGEFF. CDR3 nucleotides: TGTGCCAGCAGCTTGGGCCTATTGGGGGAGTTCTTC.

Only a few counts were recorded for this clonotype. The chain is built from TRBV20-1 and TRBJ1-6; D may be TRBD1 (6 bases). V was pared by 5 bases and J by 3 bases, with 11 bases between. This CDR3 is built from 14 residues. Germline-derived CDR1 and CDR2 are DFQATT and SNEGSKA (reference sequence). The chain's CDR3 is CSARGTSYNSPLHF. In DNA form, the CDR3 reads TGCAGTGCTCGAGGGACAAGCTATAATTCACCCCTCCACTTT.

This clonotype was seen repeatedly, ten times or more. The genes are TRBV2 and TRBJ2-7; 8 bases line up with TRBD2. Trimming removed 3 bases from V and 3 bases from J; junction bases left unmatched: 7. The germline CDR1 and CDR2 sequences are SNHLY and FYNNEI. This CDR3 comprises 15 residues. CDR3 in amino acids: CASSEGLAGSYEQYF. The CDR3 region has the DNA TGTGCCAGCAGTGAGGGGCTAGCGGGTAGCTACGAGCAGTACTTC.

The J gene is TRBJ2-7, the V gene TRBV13; perhaps D is TRBD1 or TRBD2 (5 bases each). V lost 3 bases and J 5 bases, leaving 14 bases between the germline ends. Germline V lookup: CDR1 PRHDT, CDR2 FYEKMQ (reference sequence). The CDR3 extends over 14 amino acids. CDR3 protein: CASSLMRGKDEQYF. DNA for the CDR3: TGTGCCAGCAGCTTGATGAGGGGAAAGGACGAGCAGTACTTC.

This clonotype was picked up a small number of times. The V gene is TRBV19, the J gene TRBJ1-1, with D possibly matching TRBD1 (6 bases). CDR3 length equals 14 residues. Germline-derived CDR1 and CDR2 are LNHDA and SQIVND (reference sequence). V lost 6 bases and J 5 bases, leaving 16 bases between the germline ends. The chain's CDR3 is CASRTGGGWTEAFF. The CDR3 DNA sequence: TGTGCCAGTAGGACAGGAGGAGGATGGACTGAAGCTTTCTTT.

The V gene is TRBV15, the J gene TRBJ2-7; D unclear. This CDR3 has 15 amino acids. Germline V gene data show CDR1 as LNHNV and CDR2 as YYDKDF (reference sequence). V dropped 0 bases and J dropped 1 base, with 10 bases sitting between them. The CDR3 region is CATSRDRSSSYEQYF. The CDR3 DNA follows: TGTGCCACCAGCAGAGACAGGAGTTCGTCCTACGAGCAGTACTTC.

This clonotype has more than one count but fewer than ten. This chain uses TRBV24-1 with TRBJ2-2; 7 bases fit TRBD1. CDR3 length: 13 amino acids. From germline, CDR1 is KGHDR and CDR2 SFDVKD. V gave up 12 bases and J gave up 2 bases; unmatched junction bases: 5. The CDR3 loop reads CAANRGNTGELFF. In nucleotides, the CDR3 is TGTGCCGCAAACAGGGGAAACACCGGGGAGCTGTTTTTT.

This clonotype was found a few times. The rearrangement links TRBV27 to TRBJ1-1; possible D gene TRBD1, 5 bases. Trimming pared 5 bases from V and 4 bases from J, leaving 5 bases between. The CDR3 length is 11 residues. Looked up from germline, CDR1 is MNHEY and CDR2 is SMNVEV (reference sequence). The CDR3 DNA follows: TGTGCCAGCAGTCAGGGCACTGAAGCTTTCTTT. It codes for CASSQGTEAFF.

At least ten counts were recorded for this clonotype. The J gene is TRBJ2-1, the V gene TRBV12-3 or TRBV12-4; 10 nucleotides line up with TRBD2. The CDR3 totals 16 residues. With 2 bases clipped from V and 3 bases from J, the junction kept 4 bases outside the gene matches. The DNA of the CDR3 is TGTGCCAGCAGTTTATCCCCTAGCGGGAGCTACAATGAGCAGTTCTTC. It yields the protein CASSLSPSGSYNEQFF.

V and J are TRBV13 and TRBJ1-2; possibly TRBD1 for D (5 bases). The CDR3 has 15 amino acids. From germline, CDR1 is PRHDT and CDR2 FYEKMQ (reference sequence). V gave up 7 bases and J gave up 7 bases, with 22 bases separating them. The CDR3 spells CASTNQKRGTTGYTF. CDR3 nucleotides: TGTGCCAGCACCAACCAAAAACGCGGGACCACTGGCTACACCTTC.

The genes are TRBV7-2 and TRBJ2-7; 7 bases map to TRBD2. V lost 3 bases to trimming and J lost 6 bases; unmatched junction nucleotides: 8. CDR1 and CDR2 (germline): SGHTA, FQGNSA. This CDR3 region has 14 residues. CDR3 in amino acids: CASSFRTSYSEQYF. CDR3 bases: TGTGCCAGCAGCTTTAGGACTAGTTATTCCGAGCAGTACTTC.

This rearrangement joins TRBV4-2 to TRBJ2-4, with TRBD2 as a possible D gene (5 bases). CDR3 size: 14 residues. V was shortened by 1 base and J by 7 bases, with 11 bases between the two germline ends. Germline V lookup: CDR1 LGHNA, CDR2 YNFKEQ. The CDR3 sequence is CASSQASSSNIQYF. In DNA form, the CDR3 reads TGTGCCAGCAGCCAAGCTAGCTCGAGCAACATTCAGTACTTC.

The chain combines TRBV6-5 with TRBJ1-1; D uncertain. The CDR3 consists of 15 residues. The germline V gene has CDR1 MNHEY and CDR2 SVGAGI. V lost 2 bases to trimming and J lost 4 bases, with 14 bases between them. CDR3 DNA: TGTGCCAGCAGTTACGCCCTGGGAGGTGGCACTGAAGCTTTCTTT. Translating gives CASSYALGGGTEAFF.

This clonotype was recorded a few times. The rearrangement joins TRBV28 to TRBJ1-1; D uncertain. This CDR3 region has 13 residues. Germline V CDR1 and CDR2: MDHEN, SYDVKM. V lost 1 base, J lost 6 bases, and 9 bases lay in between. The CDR3 nucleotides read TGTGCCAGCAGTTTATCTGGACGATCTGAAGCTTTCTTT. Amino acids: CASSLSGRSEAFF.

Only a few counts were recorded for this clonotype. V is TRBV9 and J is TRBJ1-1, with 11 bases identical to TRBD1. The germline V gene encodes CDR1 SGDLS and CDR2 YYNGEE. V was clipped by 3 bases and J by 1 base; unmatched bases: 8. The CDR3 is 17 residues long. The CDR3 here is CASSGRDRGARNTEAFF. CDR3 sequence (DNA): TGTGCCAGCAGCGGACGGGACAGGGGGGCAAGGAACACTGAAGCTTTCTTT. Full variable domain (missing parts from reference TRBV9 and TRBJ1-1): DSGVTQTPKHLITATGQRVTLRCSPRSGDLSVYWYQQSLDQGLQFLIQYYNGEERAKGNILERFSAQQFPDLHSELNLSSLELGDSALYFCASSGRDRGARNTEAFFGQGTRLTVV.